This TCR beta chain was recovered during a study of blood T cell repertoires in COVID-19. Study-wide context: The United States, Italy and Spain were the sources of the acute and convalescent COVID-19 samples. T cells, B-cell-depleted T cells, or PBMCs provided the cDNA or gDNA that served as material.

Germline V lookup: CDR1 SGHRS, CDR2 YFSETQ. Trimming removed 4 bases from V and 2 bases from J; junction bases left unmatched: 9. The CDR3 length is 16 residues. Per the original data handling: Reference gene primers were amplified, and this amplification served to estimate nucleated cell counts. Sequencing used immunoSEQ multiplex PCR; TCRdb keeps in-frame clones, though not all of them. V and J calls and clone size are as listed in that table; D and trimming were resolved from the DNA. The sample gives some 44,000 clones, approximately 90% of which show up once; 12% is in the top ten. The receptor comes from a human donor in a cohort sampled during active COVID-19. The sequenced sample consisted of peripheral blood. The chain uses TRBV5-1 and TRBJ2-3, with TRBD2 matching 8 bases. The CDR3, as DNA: TGCGCCAGCAGCCCAGGGACTAGACCCTACACAGATACGCAGTATTTT. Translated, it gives CASSPGTRPYTDTQYF.